This T cell receptor (beta chain) was observed in a study of Ad26.COV2.S vaccination and SARS-CoV-2 variants. The study's findings and limits: Vaccinees showed greater spike-specific TCR breadth than placebo recipients.

Germline V gives CDR1 LNHDA, CDR2 SQIVND (reference sequence). The CDR3 sequence is 17 residues long. V shed 4 bases, J shed 3 bases, and the junction held 9 bases outside the gene matches. Repertoires were generated with immunoSEQ multiplex PCR, while TCRdb's copy carries only in-frame clones and drops some. The sample carries some 330,000 clones, about 90% recorded once. Points on this clone: Its antigen is currently unknown.

As to treatment: roughly 19 received Ad26.COV2.S at low or high dose, single or two shots; 5 received placebo; per-sample allocation not given. Collection of the samples took place on day 63 after the first injection of vaccine or placebo. The starting material was peripheral blood, obtained in a trial of Ad26.COV2.S vaccine versus placebo. This chain links TRBV19 with TRBJ2-5; 12 bases agree with TRBD2. The sequence was obtained from a person between 18 and 59 years old who received the Ad26.COV2.S COVID-19 vaccine or a placebo. The CDR3 protein is CASSNLAGGNVKETQYF. The CDR3 DNA sequence: TGTGCCAGTAGTAACCTAGCGGGGGGGAACGTTAAAGAGACCCAGTACTTC.